This T cell receptor (beta chain) was obtained from a study of blood T cell repertoires in COVID-19. As for the study in general: Acute and convalescent COVID-19 samples came from the United States, Italy and Spain. The analysed material was cDNA or gDNA that came from T cells, B-cell-depleted T cells, or PBMCs.

This table comes from immunoSEQ multiplex PCR, and its TCRdb copy is limited to in-frame clones, with some not included. The data hold roughly 120,000 clones, with about nine tenths observed a single time. The V gene's germline CDR1 is SGDLS and CDR2 YYNGEE. V was pared by 5 bases and J by 2 bases, with 7 bases of the junction left unmatched. The CDR3 is 15 amino acids. The V and J genes are TRBV9 and TRBJ2-3; 8 bases agree with TRBD2. Sample: peripheral blood. The TCR was taken from a human donor with active COVID-19. The donor label of this sample is uncertain. CDR3 coding DNA: TGTGCCAGCAGGAAAGCGGGGGAACACACAGATACGCAGTATTTT. Translating gives CASRKAGEHTDTQYF.